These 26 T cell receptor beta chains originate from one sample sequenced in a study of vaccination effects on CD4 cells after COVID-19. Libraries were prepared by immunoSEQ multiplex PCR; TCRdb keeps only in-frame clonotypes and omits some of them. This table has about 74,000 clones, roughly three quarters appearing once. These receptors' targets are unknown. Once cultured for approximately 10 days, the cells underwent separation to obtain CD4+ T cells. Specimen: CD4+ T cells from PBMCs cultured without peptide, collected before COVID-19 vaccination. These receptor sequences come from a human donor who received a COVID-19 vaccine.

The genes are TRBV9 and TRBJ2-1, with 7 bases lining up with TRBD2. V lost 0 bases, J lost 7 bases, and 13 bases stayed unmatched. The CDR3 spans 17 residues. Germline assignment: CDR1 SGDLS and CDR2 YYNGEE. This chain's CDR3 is CASSVAASGVTRNEQFF. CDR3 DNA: TGTGCCAGCAGCGTAGCAGCCAGCGGGGTGACCCGGAATGAGCAGTTCTTC.

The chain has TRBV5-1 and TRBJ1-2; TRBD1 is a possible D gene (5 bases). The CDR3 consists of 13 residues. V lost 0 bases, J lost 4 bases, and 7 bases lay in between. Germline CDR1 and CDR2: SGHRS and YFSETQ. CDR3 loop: CASSLDGTYGYTF. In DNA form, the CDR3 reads TGCGCCAGCAGCTTGGATGGGACCTATGGCTACACCTTC.

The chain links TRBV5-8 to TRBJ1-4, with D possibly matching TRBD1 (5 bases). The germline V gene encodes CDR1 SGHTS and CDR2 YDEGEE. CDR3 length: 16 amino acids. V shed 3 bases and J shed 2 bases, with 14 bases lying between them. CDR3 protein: CASSSLGAQTNEKLFF. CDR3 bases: TGTGCCAGCAGCTCTCTCGGGGCGCAGACTAATGAAAAACTGTTTTTT.

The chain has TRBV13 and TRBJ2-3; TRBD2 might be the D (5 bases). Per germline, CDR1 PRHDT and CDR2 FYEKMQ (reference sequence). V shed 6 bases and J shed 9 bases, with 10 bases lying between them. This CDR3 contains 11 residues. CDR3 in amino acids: CASRRTGTQYF. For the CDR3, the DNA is TGTGCCAGCAGACGGACGGGGACGCAGTATTTT.

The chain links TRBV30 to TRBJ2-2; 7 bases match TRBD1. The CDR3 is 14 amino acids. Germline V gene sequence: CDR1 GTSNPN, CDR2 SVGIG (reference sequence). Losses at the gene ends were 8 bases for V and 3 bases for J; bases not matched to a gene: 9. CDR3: CAHSRDRYTGELFF. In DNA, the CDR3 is TGTGCCCATTCCCGGGACAGATACACCGGGGAGCTGTTTTTT.

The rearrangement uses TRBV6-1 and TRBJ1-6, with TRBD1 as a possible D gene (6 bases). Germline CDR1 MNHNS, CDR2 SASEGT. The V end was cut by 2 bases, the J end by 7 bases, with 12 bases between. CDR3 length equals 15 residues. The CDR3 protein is CASSEHQGKNSPLHF. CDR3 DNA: TGTGCCAGCAGTGAACACCAGGGGAAAAATTCACCCCTCCACTTT.

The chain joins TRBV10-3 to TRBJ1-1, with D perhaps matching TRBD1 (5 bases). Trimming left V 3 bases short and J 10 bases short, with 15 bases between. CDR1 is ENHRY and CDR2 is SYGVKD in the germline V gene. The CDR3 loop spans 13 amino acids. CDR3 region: CAISDRQNGAAFF. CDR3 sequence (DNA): TGTGCCATCAGTGATCGACAGAACGGGGCAGCTTTCTTT.

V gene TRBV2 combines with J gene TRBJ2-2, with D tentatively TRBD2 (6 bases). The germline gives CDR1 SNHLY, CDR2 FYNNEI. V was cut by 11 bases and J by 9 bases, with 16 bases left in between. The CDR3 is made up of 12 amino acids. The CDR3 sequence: CASREDGWELFF. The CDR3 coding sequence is TGTGCCTCAAGGGAGGACGGGTGGGAGCTGTTTTTT. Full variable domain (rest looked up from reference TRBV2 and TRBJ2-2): EPEVTQTPSHQVTQMGQEVILRCVPISNHLYFYWYRQILGQKVEFLVSFYNNEISEKSEIFDDQFSVERPDGSNFTLKIRSTKLEDSAMYFCASREDGWELFFGEGSRLTVL.

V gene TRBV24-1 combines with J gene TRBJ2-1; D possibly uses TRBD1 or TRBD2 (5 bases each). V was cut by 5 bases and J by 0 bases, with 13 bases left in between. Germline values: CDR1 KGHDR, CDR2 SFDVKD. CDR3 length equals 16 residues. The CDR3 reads CATSGGSLSSYNEQFF. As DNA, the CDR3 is TGTGCCACCAGTGGGGGGAGTTTGAGCTCCTACAATGAGCAGTTCTTC.

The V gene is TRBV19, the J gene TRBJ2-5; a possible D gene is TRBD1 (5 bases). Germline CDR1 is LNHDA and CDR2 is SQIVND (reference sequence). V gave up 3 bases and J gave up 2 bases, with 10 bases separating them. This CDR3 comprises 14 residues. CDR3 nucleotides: TGTGCCAGTAGTATCTTGGGGCAACAAGAGACCCAGTACTTC. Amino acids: CASSILGQQETQYF.

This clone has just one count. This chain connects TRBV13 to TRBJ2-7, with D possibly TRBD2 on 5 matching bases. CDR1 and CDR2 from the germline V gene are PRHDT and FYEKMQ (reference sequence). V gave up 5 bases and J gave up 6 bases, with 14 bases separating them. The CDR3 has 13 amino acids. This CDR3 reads CASSPARGFEQYV. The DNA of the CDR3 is TGTGCCAGCAGCCCGGCGAGAGGGTTCGAGCAGTACGTC.

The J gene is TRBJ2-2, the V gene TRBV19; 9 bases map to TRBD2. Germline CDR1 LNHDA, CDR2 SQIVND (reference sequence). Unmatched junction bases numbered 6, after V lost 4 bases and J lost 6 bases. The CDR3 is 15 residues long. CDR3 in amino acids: CASSTSSGASGELFF. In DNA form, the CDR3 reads TGTGCCAGTAGTACGTCTAGCGGGGCCTCCGGGGAGCTGTTTTTT.

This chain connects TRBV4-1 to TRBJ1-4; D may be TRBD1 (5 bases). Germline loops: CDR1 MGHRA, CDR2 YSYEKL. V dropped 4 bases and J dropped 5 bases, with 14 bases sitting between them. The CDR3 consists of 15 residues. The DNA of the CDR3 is TGCGCCAGCAGCCGCCCGGGACCGATGAATGAAAAACTGTTTTTT. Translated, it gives CASSRPGPMNEKLFF.

Here the CDR3 DNA reads TGTGCCAGCAGTCAAGACCAGGGTGGGCGGCAGACCCAGTACTTC. This encodes CASSQDQGGRQTQYF. The rearrangement uses TRBV27 and TRBJ2-5, with D maybe TRBD1 (5 bases). Germline assignment: CDR1 MNHEY and CDR2 SMNVEV (reference sequence). The CDR3 spans 15 residues. V was pared by 5 bases and J by 6 bases, with 19 bases between.

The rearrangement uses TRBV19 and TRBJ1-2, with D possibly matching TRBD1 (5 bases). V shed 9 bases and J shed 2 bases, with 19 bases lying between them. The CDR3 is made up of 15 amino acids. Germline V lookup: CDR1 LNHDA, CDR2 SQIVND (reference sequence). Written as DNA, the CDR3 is TGTGCCAGCGTGAGGGGTCACTCGACCAACTATGGCTACACCTTC. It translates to CASVRGHSTNYGYTF.

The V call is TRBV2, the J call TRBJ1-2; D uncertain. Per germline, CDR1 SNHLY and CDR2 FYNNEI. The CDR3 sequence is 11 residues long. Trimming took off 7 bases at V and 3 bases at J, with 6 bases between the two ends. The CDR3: CASTEDYGYTF. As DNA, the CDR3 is TGTGCCAGCACTGAGGACTATGGCTACACCTTC.

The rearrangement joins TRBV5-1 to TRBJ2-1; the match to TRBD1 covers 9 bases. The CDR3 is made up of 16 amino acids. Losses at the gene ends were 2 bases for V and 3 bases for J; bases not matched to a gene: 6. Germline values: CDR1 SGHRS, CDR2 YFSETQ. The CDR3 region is CASSFQGGQGYNEQFF. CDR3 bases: TGCGCCAGCAGCTTCCAGGGGGGACAGGGCTACAATGAGCAGTTCTTC.

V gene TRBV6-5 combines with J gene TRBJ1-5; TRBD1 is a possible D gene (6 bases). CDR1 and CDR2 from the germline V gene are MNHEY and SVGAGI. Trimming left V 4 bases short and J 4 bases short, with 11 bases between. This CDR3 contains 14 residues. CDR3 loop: CASSLVRGNQPQHF. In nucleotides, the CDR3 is TGTGCCAGCAGTTTGGTAAGGGGGAATCAGCCCCAGCATTTT.

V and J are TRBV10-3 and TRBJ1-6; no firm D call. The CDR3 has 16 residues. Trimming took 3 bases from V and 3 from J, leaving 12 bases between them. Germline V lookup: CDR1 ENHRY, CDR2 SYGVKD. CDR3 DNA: TGTGCCATCAGTGACCTAGCGGCAGACTATAATTCACCCCTCCACTTT. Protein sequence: CAISDLAADYNSPLHF.

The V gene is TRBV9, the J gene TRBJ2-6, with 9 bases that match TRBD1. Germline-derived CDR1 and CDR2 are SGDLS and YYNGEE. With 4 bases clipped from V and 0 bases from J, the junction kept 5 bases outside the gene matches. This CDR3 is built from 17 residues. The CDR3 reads CASSSGQGYSGANVLTF. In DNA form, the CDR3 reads TGTGCCAGCAGCTCTGGACAGGGGTACTCTGGGGCCAACGTCCTGACTTTC.

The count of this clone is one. The DNA of the CDR3 is TGTGCCAGCAGTCGCACGGAGACCCAGTACTTC. The encoded protein is CASSRTETQYF. The chain is built from TRBV2 and TRBJ2-5; D call uncertain. Germline CDR1 SNHLY, CDR2 FYNNEI. The CDR3 loop spans 11 amino acids. V gave up 5 bases and J gave up 5 bases, with 6 bases separating them.

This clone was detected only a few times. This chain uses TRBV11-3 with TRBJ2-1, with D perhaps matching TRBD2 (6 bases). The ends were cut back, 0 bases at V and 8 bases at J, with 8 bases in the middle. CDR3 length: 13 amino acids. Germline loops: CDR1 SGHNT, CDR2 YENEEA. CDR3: CASSLDGGDEQFF. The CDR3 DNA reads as TGTGCCAGCAGCTTAGATGGAGGGGATGAGCAGTTCTTC.

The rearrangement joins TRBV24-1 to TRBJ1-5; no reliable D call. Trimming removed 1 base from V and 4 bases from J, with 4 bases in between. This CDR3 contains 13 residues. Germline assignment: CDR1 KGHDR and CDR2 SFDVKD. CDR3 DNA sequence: TGTGCCACCAGTGATTTAGATAATCAGCCCCAGCATTTT. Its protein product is CATSDLDNQPQHF.

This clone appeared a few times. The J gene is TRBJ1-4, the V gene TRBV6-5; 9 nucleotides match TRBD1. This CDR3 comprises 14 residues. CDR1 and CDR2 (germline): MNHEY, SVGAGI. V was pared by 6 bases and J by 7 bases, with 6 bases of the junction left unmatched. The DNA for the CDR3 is TGTGCCAGCAGGCCCACAGGGGGCGTTGAAAAACTGTTTTTT. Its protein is CASRPTGGVEKLFF.

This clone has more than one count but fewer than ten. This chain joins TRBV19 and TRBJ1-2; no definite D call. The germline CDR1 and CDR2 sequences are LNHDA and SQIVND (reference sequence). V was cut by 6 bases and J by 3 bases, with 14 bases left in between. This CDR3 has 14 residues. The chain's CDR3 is CASRSGEFYYGYTF. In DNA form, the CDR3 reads TGTGCCAGTAGGTCAGGAGAGTTTTACTATGGCTACACCTTC.

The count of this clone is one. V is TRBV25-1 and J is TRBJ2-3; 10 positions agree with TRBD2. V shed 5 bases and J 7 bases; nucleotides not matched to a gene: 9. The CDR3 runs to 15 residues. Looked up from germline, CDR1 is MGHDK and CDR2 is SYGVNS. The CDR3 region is CASSPQLAGSHTQYF. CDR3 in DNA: TGTGCCAGCAGTCCCCAACTAGCGGGATCACATACGCAGTATTTT.